This passage covers 12 T cell receptor beta chains from one sample sequenced in a study of cytomegalovirus exposure and HLA in healthy donors. Primers for the PCR totalled 60 Vbeta and 13 Jbeta. TCRdb's copy holds only in-frame clones and misses some; the assay was immunoSEQ multiplex PCR. The repertoire has 110,000 or so clones, 13% to 15% of them found once; the top ten carry over 0.65%. Sequencing used PBMCs. These receptors came from a female donor in good health and CMV-seronegative.

This rearrangement joins TRBV11-2 to TRBJ1-2, with D perhaps TRBD1 (6 bases). The CDR3 is 14 residues long. Germline V gives CDR1 SGHAT, CDR2 FQNNGV. Trimming removed 4 bases at V and 4 bases at J, with 13 bases between. CDR3: CASSYGQFIYGYTF. The CDR3 nucleotides are TGTGCCAGCAGCTACGGACAGTTTATCTATGGCTACACCTTC.

In its sample, this clone was seen a few times. V usage is TRBV5-6 and J usage is TRBJ2-7, with D unclear. V shed 2 bases and J shed 2 bases, with 14 bases lying between them. The germline V gene encodes CDR1 SGHDT and CDR2 YYEEEE. The CDR3 has 15 amino acids. CDR3 sequence: CASSLFSIFAYEQYF. In nucleotides, the CDR3 is TGTGCCAGCAGCTTATTTTCTATCTTTGCCTACGAGCAGTACTTC.

The table lists this clone with a few counts. The gene calls are TRBV13 and TRBJ2-1, with 8 bases fitting TRBD2. With V trimmed by 10 bases and J by 7 bases, 3 bases remained unmatched. CDR1 PRHDT and CDR2 FYEKMQ come from the germline V gene (reference sequence). The CDR3 runs to 11 residues. The CDR3 loop reads CATRGGNEQFF. In DNA form, the CDR3 reads TGTGCCACTCGGGGGGGTAATGAGCAGTTCTTC.

The gene calls are TRBV5-6 and TRBJ2-1, with D possibly matching TRBD1 (7 bases). Germline V gene lookup returns CDR1 SGHDT and CDR2 YYEEEE. This CDR3 comprises 14 residues. Trimming left V 4 bases short and J 4 bases short, with 12 bases between. The CDR3 nucleotides read TGTGCCAGCAGCCAGCAGGGGGGATACAATGAGCAGTTCTTC. This gives the protein CASSQQGGYNEQFF. Together with reference TRBV5-6 and TRBJ2-1, the CDR3 gives the full variable domain: DAGVTQSPTHLIKTRGQQVTLRCSPKSGHDTVSWYQQALGQGPQFIFQYYEEEERQRGNFPDRFSGHQFPNYSSELNVNALLLGDSALYLCASSQQGGYNEQFFGPGTRLTVL.

This sequence joins TRBV10-2 and TRBJ2-5; 12 bases map to TRBD2. The germline V gene has CDR1 WSHSY and CDR2 SAAADI. This CDR3 contains 14 residues. Trimming cost V 6 bases and J 5 bases; bases outside gene matches: 4. CDR3 protein: CASRLAGGEETQYF. In DNA form, the CDR3 reads TGCGCCAGCAGGCTAGCGGGGGGGGAGGAGACCCAGTACTTC.

This clone was detected only a few times. The CDR3 loop reads CSVDRSGSADTQYF. In DNA, the CDR3 is TGCAGCGTTGACCGTAGCGGGAGCGCAGATACGCAGTATTTT. V and J are TRBV29-1 and TRBJ2-3, with 9 bases fitting TRBD2. This CDR3 has 14 amino acids. With 3 bases clipped from V and 4 bases from J, the junction kept 5 bases outside the gene matches. Germline V gives CDR1 SQVTM, CDR2 ANQGSEA.

CDR3: CATSSSGQQGGGHYGYTF. The CDR3 DNA follows: TGTGCCACCAGCAGTTCCGGACAACAGGGGGGAGGGCACTATGGCTACACCTTC. V and J are TRBV15 and TRBJ1-2; 8 nucleotides match TRBD1. Germline CDR1 is LNHNV and CDR2 is YYDKDF (reference sequence). With 3 bases clipped from V and 3 bases from J, the junction kept 15 bases outside the gene matches. This CDR3 has 18 amino acids.

The chain has TRBV6-5 and TRBJ1-2; no reliable D call. The CDR3 length is 14 residues. Trimming pared 0 bases from V and 3 bases from J, leaving 8 bases between. From germline, CDR1 is MNHEY and CDR2 SVGAGI. This CDR3 is CASSYSIRDYGYTF. CDR3 nucleotides: TGTGCCAGCAGTTACTCGATCCGGGACTATGGCTACACCTTC.

There are a few counts of this clone. This sequence joins TRBV6-6 and TRBJ1-1; 8 bases line up with TRBD1. The CDR3 runs 16 residues. The trim removed 2 bases at V and 5 bases at J, leaving 10 bases unmatched. CDR1 is MNHNY and CDR2 is SVGAGI in the germline V gene (reference sequence). This CDR3 reads CASSYRGPGGRTEAFF. CDR3 nucleotide sequence: TGTGCCAGCAGTTACAGGGGGCCAGGGGGCAGGACTGAAGCTTTCTTT.

This clone was found a few times. The chain recombines TRBV19 with TRBJ1-2; 7 nucleotides line up with TRBD1. This CDR3 comprises 17 residues. The germline V gene encodes CDR1 LNHDA and CDR2 SQIVND (reference sequence). V dropped 5 bases and J dropped 5; count of bases not matched to a gene: 17. CDR3 protein: CASSPRTGTLLPYGYTF. CDR3 bases: TGTGCCAGTAGTCCCCGGACAGGAACCTTGTTACCTTATGGCTACACCTTC. Full variable domain (rest looked up from reference TRBV19 and TRBJ1-2): DGGITQSPKYLFRKEGQNVTLSCEQNLNHDAMYWYRQDPGQGLRLIYYSQIVNDFQKGDIAEGYSVSREKKESFPLTVTSAQKNPTAFYLCASSPRTGTLLPYGYTFGSGTRLTVV.

The CDR3 coding sequence is TGTGCCAGCAGCCTGACAGAGAGAAACGAGCAGTACTTC. It encodes CASSLTERNEQYF. The genes are TRBV7-9 and TRBJ2-7; D might be TRBD1 (5 bases). V gave up 5 bases and J gave up 5 bases, with 13 bases separating them. The germline gives CDR1 SEHNR, CDR2 FQNEAQ (reference sequence). This CDR3 has 13 amino acids.

This clone occurred a few times. This chain uses TRBV27 with TRBJ2-7; the match to TRBD2 covers 14 bases. In germline, CDR1 is MNHEY, CDR2 SMNVEV (reference sequence). CDR3 length: 16 amino acids. The V segment lost 2 bases and the J segment 6 bases; nucleotides outside the gene matches: 6. The CDR3 sequence: CASSLAPGLAGAEQYF. The CDR3 bases are TGTGCCAGCAGTTTAGCACCGGGACTAGCGGGAGCCGAGCAGTACTTC.